This TCR beta chain was captured by sequencing in a study of blood T cell repertoires in COVID-19. On the study more broadly: The United States, Italy and Spain supplied acute and convalescent COVID-19 samples. From T cells, B-cell-depleted T cells, or PBMCs came the material, which was cDNA or gDNA.

This CDR3 is 12 amino acids long. The V gene lost 5 bases and the J gene lost 2 bases, with 10 bases spanning the gap. CDR1 SQVTM and CDR2 ANQGSEA come from the germline V gene. Authors' methods: The assay estimated nucleated cells by amplifying reference gene primers. Clones were read by immunoSEQ multiplex PCR, and TCRdb kept only the in-frame ones, dropping some. The V and J calls and clone size were taken over from that table, and D and trimming were inferred from the DNA. The sample carries some 260,000 clones, approximately 90% recorded once. The sample comprised peripheral blood. This sequence originates from a woman in her thirties or forties who had recovered from COVID-19. This chain uses TRBV29-1 with TRBJ2-7; a possible D gene is TRBD2 (5 bases). The CDR3 here is CSVRLFAYEQYF. In DNA, the CDR3 is TGCAGCGTTCGACTATTCGCCTACGAGCAGTACTTC.